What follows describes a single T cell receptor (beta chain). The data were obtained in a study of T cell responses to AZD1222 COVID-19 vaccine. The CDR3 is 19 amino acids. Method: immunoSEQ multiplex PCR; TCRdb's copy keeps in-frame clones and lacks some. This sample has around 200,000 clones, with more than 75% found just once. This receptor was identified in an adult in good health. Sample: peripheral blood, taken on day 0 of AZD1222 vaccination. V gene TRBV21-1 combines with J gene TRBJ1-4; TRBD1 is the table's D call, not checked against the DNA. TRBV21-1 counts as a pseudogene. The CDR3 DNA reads TGTGCCAGCACAAGTACCGGAAGGCAGGGCAATAAGACTAATGAAAAACTGTTTTTT. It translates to CASTSTGRQGNKTNEKLFF.